This TCR beta chain was identified during a study of cytomegalovirus exposure and HLA in healthy donors. Primers included in the PCR were 60 Vbeta and 13 Jbeta primers. TCRdb keeps only in-frame clones here, not all; method: immunoSEQ multiplex PCR. The sample contains about 88,000 clones, 70% to 75% of which appear only once. From germline, CDR1 is MNHNS and CDR2 SASEGT. This CDR3 comprises 12 residues. The V segment lost 8 bases and the J segment 8 bases; nucleotides outside the gene matches: 7. This receptor was identified in a woman in her late teens or twenties in good health and CMV-seropositive. The chain joins TRBV6-1 to TRBJ1-2; 8 bases align to TRBD1. The sequenced material came from PBMCs. CDR3 nucleotides: TGTGCCAGCGGGGACAGGACAAGGGGCTACACCTTC. Translation: CASGDRTRGYTF.